Presented here are 26 T cell receptor beta chains from one specimen sequenced in a study of blood T cells in healthy people across ages. A J-beta primer mix and a sample-barcoded 5' primer were used in a second PCR of roughly 6 to 11 cycles. Each CDR3 protein gets one entry after TCRdb re-called the 5' RACE reads with MiXCR. The data hold over 500,000 distinct CDR3 sequences, with 52% observed a single time. The sample was blood. These receptors were taken from a woman older than 75 in good health.

The chain combines TRBV7-2 with TRBJ1-2, with D unresolved. Trimming took off 2 bases at V and 0 bases at J, with 25 bases between the two ends. Germline values: CDR1 SGHTA, CDR2 FQGNSA. The CDR3 totals 20 residues. The CDR3 here is CASSLYQIEWGEDTNYGYTF. In nucleotides, the CDR3 is TGTGCCAGCAGCTTATATCAAATAGAATGGGGTGAAGACACTAACTATGGCTACACCTTC.

The chain employs TRBV12-3 or TRBV12-4 and TRBJ2-2; 10 bases fit TRBD2. The CDR3 spans 17 residues. J gave up 4 bases and V 6 bases, and 11 bases lay outside the gene matches. CDR3 sequence (DNA): TGTGCCAGCAGGCTCACTAGCGGGGTCTCGAGCACCGGGGAGCTGTTTTTT. This codes for CASRLTSGVSSTGELFF.

This rearrangement joins TRBV12-3 or TRBV12-4 to TRBJ2-3, with a possible D match to TRBD1 (5 bases). The CDR3 totals 15 residues. V lost 6 bases, J lost 2 bases, and 15 bases lay in between. The CDR3 here is CASSSGNSITDTQYF. CDR3 DNA: TGTGCCAGCAGCTCAGGGAACTCTATCACAGATACGCAGTATTTT.

The V gene is TRBV6-1, the J gene TRBJ2-5; D is possibly TRBD1 (5 bases). The V and J ends lost 3 bases and 4 bases respectively, with 9 bases between them. The CDR3 runs to 13 residues. Per germline, CDR1 MNHNS and CDR2 SASEGT. The CDR3 loop reads CASSEGQIETQYF. The CDR3 nucleotides read TGTGCCAGCAGTGAGGGGCAGATAGAGACCCAGTACTTC.

This chain uses TRBV24-1 with TRBJ2-1; 12 bases line up with TRBD1. Per the germline V gene, CDR1 is KGHDR and CDR2 is SFDVKD. V lost 2 bases, J lost 7 bases, and 17 bases stayed unmatched. This CDR3 is built from 20 residues. The CDR3: CATSDSQGGTGTGGLNEQFF. The CDR3 DNA follows: TGTGCCACCAGTGATTCCCAAGGGGGAACCGGGACAGGGGGCTTGAATGAGCAGTTCTTC.

Comments on this clonotype: The germline gene is not matched at one end of the junction; a read error may be the cause. This chain links TRBV3-1 with TRBJ2-2, with D possibly being TRBD2 (5 bases). This CDR3 has 14 residues. Per the germline V gene, CDR1 is LGHDT and CDR2 is YNNKEL (reference sequence). CDR3 protein: CASSQDPGSGVLFF. The CDR3 DNA follows: TGTGCCAGCAGCCAAGATCCCGGATCCGGGGTGCTGTTTTTT.

This clonotype was seen ten or more times. The chain recombines TRBV2 with TRBJ2-5; 8 bases are a match to TRBD1. This CDR3 has 15 amino acids. J was trimmed by 1 base and V by 6 bases; bases with no gene match: 7. Germline values: CDR1 SNHLY, CDR2 FYNNEI. The CDR3: CASSVGQVSQETQYF. CDR3 DNA sequence: TGTGCCAGCAGCGTGGGACAGGTATCCCAAGAGACCCAGTACTTC.

For the CDR3, the DNA is TGTGCCAGCAGCGGGCTCCCGGGACAGGGTTACGAGCAGTACTTC. Encoded protein: CASSGLPGQGYEQYF. This sequence joins TRBV2 and TRBJ2-7; 9 nucleotides line up with TRBD1. Per germline, CDR1 SNHLY and CDR2 FYNNEI. V shed 6 bases, J shed 4 bases, and the junction held 10 bases outside the gene matches. This CDR3 has 15 amino acids.

The chain joins TRBV10-3 to TRBJ2-7, with D possibly matching TRBD2 (6 bases). Between the trimmed V and J ends, which lost 3 bases and 3 bases, there was a span of 12 bases. Germline V gene data show CDR1 as ENHRY and CDR2 as SYGVKD. The CDR3 totals 14 residues. DNA of the CDR3: TGTGCCATCAGTGATGGGAGGTCTGGCTACGAGCAGTACTTC. The encoded protein is CAISDGRSGYEQYF.

In the case of this clonotype: A much bigger clone sits one base away, suggesting this may be a read error. The V and J genes are TRBV11-2 and TRBJ2-7; possibly TRBD2 for D (7 bases). CDR1 SGHAT and CDR2 FQNNGV come from the germline V gene. CDR3 length: 14 amino acids. CDR3 in amino acids: CASTLGGAYNEQYF. The CDR3, as DNA: TGTGCCAGCACCTTAGGGGGGGCATACAATGAGCAGTACTTC.

V gene TRBV12-3 or TRBV12-4 combines with J gene TRBJ1-5; D remains unclear. The CDR3 loop spans 17 amino acids. The V and J ends lost 7 bases and 0 bases respectively, with 19 bases between them. The CDR3 here is CASTIGEGGYSNQPQHF. The CDR3 nucleotides read TGTGCCAGCACGATAGGAGAGGGCGGATATAGCAATCAGCCCCAGCATTTT.

As for this clonotype: A much larger clone lies one base from this, so it may be a read error. V and J are TRBV2 and TRBJ2-5; 7 positions match TRBD2. From germline, CDR1 is SNHLY and CDR2 FYNNEI. The CDR3 consists of 14 residues. The V and J ends lost 7 bases and 11 bases, in that order; junction bases with no gene match: 16. CDR3: CASMSGTTYNEQYF. The DNA of the CDR3 is TGTGCCAGCATGAGTGGGACTACCTACAATGAGCAGTACTTC.

This clonotype was recorded once. The chain employs TRBV5-1 and TRBJ2-5, with TRBD1 matching over 9 bases. The J call may be in error: the DNA end matches TRBJ2-4 better. Germline-derived CDR1 and CDR2 are SGHRS and YFSETQ. The CDR3 loop spans 15 amino acids. The chain's CDR3 is CASSLGDRERDIQYF. The CDR3 coding sequence is TGCGCCAGCAGCTTGGGGGACAGGGAAAGGGACATTCAGTACTTC.

Concerning this clonotype itself: The junction departs from germline at one end; a sequencing error may be responsible. The rearrangement uses TRBV12-3 or TRBV12-4 and TRBJ2-5; 11 bases line up with TRBD2. CDR3 length equals 15 residues. The DNA of the CDR3 is TGTGCCAGCAGTTTGGGACTAGCGGTCCAAGAGACCCGGTACTTC. Protein: CASSLGLAVQETRYF.

With respect to this clonotype: A junction end diverges from the germline sequence, so it may reflect a read error. V and J are TRBV20-1 and TRBJ2-1; 9 nucleotides align to TRBD2. CDR1 and CDR2 (germline): DFQATT, SNEGSKA (reference sequence). The CDR3 runs 14 residues. CDR3 sequence (DNA): TGCAGTGCTGAGCGGGGGGAAACCTACAATGGGCAGTTCTTC. This translates into CSAERGETYNGQFF.

The chain carries TRBV24-1 and TRBJ2-2, with 8 bases identical to TRBD2. The V and J ends lost 5 bases and 5 bases, in that order; junction bases with no gene match: 6. The CDR3 loop spans 15 amino acids. Germline CDR1 reads KGHDR; CDR2 reads SFDVKD. The CDR3 DNA is TGTGCCACCAGTGCCGGGGGGGCGGATACCGGGGAGCTGTTTTTT. Translating gives CATSAGGADTGELFF.

In its sample, this clonotype was seen many times. The chain combines TRBV27 with TRBJ2-5; no clear D gene. With 5 bases removed from V and 5 bases from J, the gap between germline ends came to 12 bases. CDR1 is MNHEY and CDR2 is SMNVEV in the germline V gene (reference sequence). There are 13 residues in the CDR3. The CDR3 sequence: CASSRILRETQYF. In nucleotides, the CDR3 is TGTGCCAGCAGTCGCATTCTTCGGGAGACCCAGTACTTC.

In its sample, this clonotype was seen many times. This chain joins TRBV28 and TRBJ2-7; no firm D call. CDR3 length: 11 amino acids. Trimming pared 7 bases from V and 5 bases from J, leaving 9 bases between. Per germline, CDR1 MDHEN and CDR2 SYDVKM. In DNA form, the CDR3 reads TGTGCCAGCACCGGGTTTAACGAGCAGTACTTC. Translating gives CASTGFNEQYF.

About this clonotype: This sequence may be a read error, since a much larger clone differs from it by one base. The chain uses TRBV30 and TRBJ2-7, with D possibly being TRBD1 (5 bases). The CDR3 has 14 amino acids. The germline V gene encodes CDR1 GTSNPN and CDR2 SVGIG (reference sequence). The CDR3 DNA reads TGTACCTGGAGCGTCGACAGCTACTCCTACGAGCAGTACTTC. This gives the protein CTWSVDSYSYEQYF.

The chain recombines TRBV18 with TRBJ2-2, with D possibly being TRBD2 (5 bases). This CDR3 comprises 17 residues. V gave up 0 bases and J gave up 4 bases, with 15 bases separating them. The germline V gene encodes CDR1 KGHSH and CDR2 LQKENI. The CDR3 DNA reads TGTGCCAGCTCACCACCTACCCCTAGCAGAAGCACCGGGGAGCTGTTTTTT. It encodes CASSPPTPSRSTGELFF.

The table lists this clonotype with many counts. The genes are TRBV20-1 and TRBJ2-5, with 9 bases fitting TRBD1. In germline, CDR1 is DFQATT, CDR2 SNEGSKA (reference sequence). The CDR3 has 16 residues. The J segment lost 4 bases and the V segment lost 3 bases, leaving 12 bases of the junction unmatched. The DNA of the CDR3 is TGCAGTGCTAGGGAAGGGACAGGGCCTCGAAGAGAGACCCAGTACTTC. It specifies CSAREGTGPRRETQYF.

The gene calls are TRBV24-1 and TRBJ2-5; D is ambiguous. Judging by the DNA end, TRBJ2-7 fits better; the J call may be wrong. Germline V CDR1 and CDR2: KGHDR, SFDVKD. This CDR3 has 13 residues. CDR3 sequence (DNA): TGTGCCACCAGTGGGACCCTAAACTACGAGCAGTACTTC. Translating it yields CATSGTLNYEQYF.

The rearrangement links TRBV12-3 or TRBV12-4 to TRBJ1-5; maybe TRBD1 (5 bases). The V end was cut by 5 bases, the J end by 6 bases, with 14 bases between. CDR3 length: 14 amino acids. The CDR3 here is CASSLGRGFQPQHF. The CDR3 nucleotides read TGTGCCAGCAGTCTCGGCCGGGGGTTTCAGCCCCAGCATTTT.

The V and J genes are TRBV5-1 and TRBJ2-7; D unclear. Trimming removed 4 bases from V and 2 bases from J, with 19 bases in between. CDR3 length: 16 residues. Germline V gene data show CDR1 as SGHRS and CDR2 as YFSETQ. The CDR3 DNA is TGCGCCAGCAGCGGAGATAGTCTCCTCGGAACCTACGAGCAGTACTTC. Its protein is CASSGDSLLGTYEQYF. The whole variable domain, filled in from reference TRBV5-1 and TRBJ2-7, reads KAGVTQTPRYLIKTRGQQVTLSCSPISGHRSVSWYQQTPGQGLQFLFEYFSETQRNKGNFPGRFSGRQFSNSRSEMNVSTLELGDSALYLCASSGDSLLGTYEQYFGPGTRLTVT.

This clonotype has ten or more counts. This chain uses TRBV5-4 with TRBJ2-3; tentatively, D is TRBD1 (6 bases). This CDR3 has 14 amino acids. CDR1 and CDR2 (germline): SGHNT, YYREEE (reference sequence). The germline V and J ends were trimmed by 1 base and 1 base, with 7 bases remaining between them. This CDR3 is CASSLKGGTDTQYF. DNA of the CDR3: TGTGCCAGCAGCTTGAAGGGGGGCACAGATACGCAGTATTTT.

The rearrangement joins TRBV2 to TRBJ2-3, with D tentatively TRBD1 (6 bases). From germline, CDR1 is SNHLY and CDR2 FYNNEI. There are 17 residues in the CDR3. V was pared by 6 bases and J by 1 base, with 20 bases between. CDR3 DNA sequence: TGTGCCAGCAGCGAGGATGGGGCAGGGGCGGGCACAGATACGCAGTATTTT. Its translation: CASSEDGAGAGTDTQYF.